These 14 T cell receptor beta chains originate from one sample sequenced in a study of shared clonotypes between healthy human individuals. Produced via immunoSEQ multiplex PCR; TCRdb's table is partial and in-frame only. The data show 98,000 or so clones, around 68% seen once. Sequenced: memory CD8+ T cells sorted from blood. Subset denoted: CD45RO+ cells pooled with CCR7-negative TemRA cells. The receptor set was obtained from a woman between 25 and 40 years old in good health.

A few counts support this clone. The CDR3 DNA reads TGTGCCAGCTCCTATGCCGGGACTAGCGGGAGTAGCGGCTACGAGCAGTACTTC. This encodes CASSYAGTSGSSGYEQYF. The chain links TRBV18 to TRBJ2-7; 14 bases line up with TRBD2. Germline assignment: CDR1 KGHSH and CDR2 LQKENI. The CDR3 is 18 amino acids. The V and J ends lost 6 bases and 3 bases, in that order; junction bases with no gene match: 13.

J is TRBJ2-7 and V is TRBV11-2; 7 bases map to TRBD2. Germline loops: CDR1 SGHAT, CDR2 FQNNGV. Trimming at V came to 5 bases and at J to 3 bases, leaving 10 bases not matched to a gene. The CDR3 consists of 15 residues. The CDR3 is CASSPESSGVYEQYF. In DNA form, the CDR3 reads TGTGCCAGCAGCCCCGAGTCTAGCGGTGTCTACGAGCAGTACTTC.

The chain recombines TRBV18 with TRBJ2-3; 7 positions match TRBD2. The V gene end was trimmed by 4 bases and the J gene end by 7 bases; junction bases not matched to a gene: 8. This CDR3 spans 14 amino acids. The germline CDR1 and CDR2 sequences are KGHSH and LQKENI. The CDR3 DNA follows: TGTGCCAGCTCACTAGCGGGCTTGGACTATACGCAGTATTTT. Its protein is CASSLAGLDYTQYF.

The V call is TRBV7-2, the J call TRBJ1-1, with D unclear. This CDR3 is built from 13 residues. Looked up from germline, CDR1 is SGHTA and CDR2 is FQGNSA. V shed 5 bases and J shed 4 bases, with 11 bases lying between them. The chain's CDR3 is CASSVVEVTEAFF. CDR3 sequence (DNA): TGTGCCAGCAGCGTAGTGGAGGTCACTGAAGCTTTCTTT.

The V gene is TRBV6-6, the J gene TRBJ1-1; D remains unclear. The CDR3 extends over 14 amino acids. The ends were cut back, 5 bases at V and 0 bases at J, with 10 bases in the middle. The germline V gene has CDR1 MNHNY and CDR2 SVGAGI (reference sequence). The CDR3 DNA follows: TGTGCCAGCAGTCGCGGGAGGATGAACACTGAAGCTTTCTTT. Its protein product is CASSRGRMNTEAFF.

At least ten counts were recorded for this clone. The genes are TRBV5-1 and TRBJ2-7, with 7 bases matching TRBD1. Germline trimming cut 0 bases from V and 4 bases from J; bases unmatched to any gene: 1. In germline, CDR1 is SGHRS, CDR2 YFSETQ. This CDR3 comprises 13 residues. CDR3 nucleotide sequence: TGCGCCAGCAGCTTGGACAGGGGTTACGAGCAGTACTTC. Residues: CASSLDRGYEQYF.

This chain uses TRBV19 with TRBJ2-7; D perhaps matches TRBD1 (7 bases). Trimming took 6 bases from V and 0 from J, leaving 12 bases between them. The CDR3 runs 14 residues. The germline V gene encodes CDR1 LNHDA and CDR2 SQIVND (reference sequence). The chain's CDR3 is CASRAGQFSYEQYF. CDR3 bases: TGTGCCAGTAGGGCGGGACAGTTCTCCTACGAGCAGTACTTC.

This clone appeared once. A much more abundant neighbour one base away suggests this may be a read error. The chain has TRBV10-2 and TRBJ1-1; a weak D match, TRBD1 (5 bases). V gave up 6 bases and J gave up 7 bases, with 6 bases separating them. This CDR3 is 10 amino acids long. Looked up from germline, CDR1 is WSHSY and CDR2 is SAAADI. In nucleotides, the CDR3 is TGCGCCAGCAGGGGGGTTGAAGCTTTCTTT. It translates to CASRGVEAFF.

This clone occurred a few times. The V call is TRBV29-1, the J call TRBJ1-1; unclear D gene. Germline assignment: CDR1 SQVTM and CDR2 ANQGSEA. Trimming stripped 4 bases from V and 5 bases from J, with 5 bases between. This CDR3 is 10 amino acids long. CDR3 residues: CSVAGTEAFF. The DNA of the CDR3 is TGCAGCGTTGCTGGAACTGAAGCTTTCTTT. The whole variable domain, remainder taken from reference TRBV29-1 and TRBJ1-1, is SAVISQKPSRDICQRGTSLTIQCQVDSQVTMMFWYRQQPGQSLTLIATANQGSEATYESGFVIDKFPISRPNLTFSTLTVSNMSPEDSSIYLCSVAGTEAFFGQGTRLTVV.

The V call is TRBV7-8, the J call TRBJ2-5, with 7 bases aligning to TRBD2. TRBJ2-7 matches the DNA end more closely, so the J call is doubtful. This CDR3 has 15 amino acids. In germline, CDR1 is SGHVS, CDR2 FQNEAQ. CDR3 sequence: CASSQERGASYEQYF. CDR3 nucleotide sequence: TGTGCCAGCAGCCAAGAGCGGGGTGCCTCCTACGAGCAGTACTTC.

This chain links TRBV5-4 with TRBJ2-2; 8 bases are a match to TRBD1. V gave up 2 bases and J gave up 5 bases; unmatched junction bases: 5. The length of the CDR3 is 15 residues. CDR1 SGHNT and CDR2 YYREEE come from the germline V gene (reference sequence). The CDR3 region is CASSFDRGRTGELFF. The DNA of the CDR3 is TGTGCCAGCAGCTTCGACAGGGGTAGGACCGGGGAGCTGTTTTTT.

The CDR3 spells CASKGASGAEQYF. The CDR3 nucleotides are TGTGCCAGTAAGGGGGCCTCGGGTGCCGAGCAGTACTTC. This chain connects TRBV19 to TRBJ2-7, with 7 bases fitting TRBD1. Germline-derived CDR1 and CDR2 are LNHDA and SQIVND (reference sequence). The junction had 9 bases not matched to a gene; V was cut back by 7 bases and J by 6 bases. The CDR3 is 13 residues long. The variable domain in full, with the rest retrieved from reference TRBV19 and TRBJ2-7, is DGGITQSPKYLFRKEGQNVTLSCEQNLNHDAMYWYRQDPGQGLRLIYYSQIVNDFQKGDIAEGYSVSREKKESFPLTVTSAQKNPTAFYLCASKGASGAEQYFGPGTRLTVT.

The chain is built from TRBV5-1 and TRBJ2-1, with 9 bases lining up with TRBD1. The CDR3 is made up of 14 amino acids. CDR1 and CDR2 (germline): SGHRS, YFSETQ. V dropped 5 bases and J dropped 3; count of bases not matched to a gene: 3. This chain's CDR3 is CASRLDRGYNEQFF. CDR3 DNA: TGCGCCAGCAGACTGGACAGGGGCTACAATGAGCAGTTCTTC.

The J gene is TRBJ2-5, the V gene TRBV28, with D possibly being TRBD1 (5 bases). The J call may be incorrect, as the DNA end agrees better with TRBJ2-7. Germline loops: CDR1 MDHEN, CDR2 SYDVKM. The CDR3 is made up of 14 amino acids. CDR3 nucleotide sequence: TGTGCCAGCAGGCTTATGACAGAGTCCTACGAGCAGTACTTC. It codes for CASRLMTESYEQYF.